Sequencing of this T cell receptor beta chain was carried out in a study of memory CD8 T cells in hepatitis C reinfection. Measured with immunoSEQ multiplex PCR; TCRdb has only the in-frame clones, and not every one. Of over 50,000 clones detected, nearly 90% appear once; the ten largest clones hold about 1%. The time point is: pre-reinfection, 55 to 20 weeks before reinfection detection. No in vitro expansion preceded TCR sequencing of the sorted cells. The CDR3 is 16 residues long. Germline V CDR1 and CDR2: MNHNY, SVGAGI (reference sequence). Germline trimming cut 0 bases from V and 1 base from J; bases unmatched to any gene: 2.

The receptor was isolated from a man between 18 and 29 years old with hepatitis C virus infection. The material sequenced was naive CD8+ T cells sorted from blood. V and J are TRBV6-6 and TRBJ2-2, with 7 positions matching TRBD1. The DNA of the CDR3 is TGTGCCAGCAGTTACTCGAGGACAGGGAACACCGGGGAGCTGTTTTTT. Its translation is CASSYSRTGNTGELFF.